This is a list of T cell receptor beta chains from one sample in a study of T-cell memory formation after mild COVID-19. Each CDR3 protein gets one entry after TCRdb re-called the 5' RACE reads with MiXCR. Of over 500,000 distinct CDR3 sequences listed, 17% are singletons. The sequenced material came from PBMCs or a T cell subset sorted from them (not recorded which). These receptors were obtained from an adult woman who had mild COVID-19 (a few samples of this study predate the infection). Cell type and time point are not known. Each CDR3 is given with its conserved first and last residue. D genes are given only for firm matches. Size tells how often a clone was seen (once, few, many) or the class of an expanded clone, and some rows leave it out.

TRBV7-6	TRBJ2-1	.	TRBD2	TGTGCCAGCAGCCCCTGGGGAGCGGGGGGCCTCAATGAGCAGTTCTTC	CASSPWGAGGLNEQFF
TRBV15	TRBJ2-1	few	TRBD2	TGTGCCACCAGCAGAACCGGGACTAGCGGGGGGTTGCAGTTCTTC	CATSRTGTSGGLQFF
TRBV20-1	TRBJ2-7	.	TRBD2	TGCAGTGCTACAGATGCGGGGGGTTCGGTTTTCTACGAGCAGTACTTC	CSATDAGGSVFYEQYF
TRBV5-1	TRBJ1-2	few	.	TGCGCCAGCAGCTTGAGATCGGGGAAAGGAGCTAACTATGGCTACACCTTC	CASSLRSGKGANYGYTF
TRBV3-2	TRBJ2-7	many	.	TGTGCCAGCAGCCAAGATGGGACTAGCGCCTACGAGCAGTACTTC	CASSQDGTSAYEQYF
TRBV5-1	TRBJ2-6	.	.	TGCGCCAGCAGCTTGGGTGTGGGGCCAGGGGCCAACGTCCTGACTTTC	CASSLGVGPGANVLTF
TRBV11-3	TRBJ2-3	few	.	TGTGCCAGCAAAGGGGGCACAGATACGCAGTATTTT	CASKGGTDTQYF
TRBV5-1	TRBJ1-6	once	TRBD1	TGCGCCAGCAGCTCAGGCGGCCTAAGGGGGCAGGATTCACCCCTCCACTTT	CASSSGGLRGQDSPLHF
TRBV20-1	TRBJ2-7	few	.	TGCAGTGCTAGAGAAGGCGGGGAGAGCTCCTACGAGCAGTACTTC	CSAREGGESSYEQYF
TRBV7-2	TRBJ1-2	.	.	TGTGCCAGCAGCTTAGGGGGGACAAGGGGTGGCTACACCTTC	CASSLGGTRGGYTF
TRBV5-1	TRBJ2-2	.	.	TGCGCCAGCAGCTTGGTGGGAGAGTCCACCGGGGAGCTGTTTTTT	CASSLVGESTGELFF
TRBV4-2	TRBJ2-7	few	.	TGTGCCAGCAGCCAAGATAAAAAGTACGAGCAGTACTTC	CASSQDKKYEQYF
TRBV6-2/TRBV6-3	TRBJ2-4	.	.	TGTGCCAGCAGAGCCGCAACAGGGAGAAACATTCAGTACTTC	CASRAATGRNIQYF
TRBV6-6	TRBJ2-7	.	TRBD1	TGTGCCAGCAGTCCTACCGGAGGGACAGGTGCATCCTACGAGCAGTACTTC	CASSPTGGTGASYEQYF
TRBV6-6	TRBJ1-2	.	.	TGTGCCAGCAGTGGGGGTACCGGCTACACCTTC	CASSGGTGYTF
TRBV4-2	TRBJ1-2	few	.	TGTGCCAGCAGCCAAGCGGTTGAAAGTTCTAACTATGGCTACACCTTC	CASSQAVESSNYGYTF
TRBV30	TRBJ1-6	.	TRBD1	TGTGCCTGGAGTAGACAGGGGAATTCACCCCTCCACTTT	CAWSRQGNSPLHF
TRBV5-5	TRBJ1-2	.	.	TGTGCCAGCAGCTCGCCCTGGGATCAGGCCTCGTCTTATGGCTACACCTTC	CASSSPWDQASSYGYTF
TRBV11-2	TRBJ2-2	many	.	TGTGCCAGCAGCTTAGGGGGGACGAACACCGGGGAGCTGTTTTTT	CASSLGGTNTGELFF
TRBV5-5	TRBJ1-3	.	.	TGTGCCAGCAGCTTAGCCCCAGCTACTGGAAACACCATATATTTT	CASSLAPATGNTIYF
TRBV4-3	TRBJ2-6	.	.	TGCGCCAGCGGATGGGCCTCTGGGGGCAACGTCCTGACTTTC	CASGWASGGNVLTF
TRBV4-3	TRBJ2-3	.	TRBD2	TGCGCCAGCAGCCTGGGACTAGCAAGCCATGGCGATGGCACAGATACGCAGTATTTT	CASSLGLASHGDGTDTQYF
TRBV24-1	TRBJ2-3	.	TRBD2	TGTGCCACCAGTGATTTAAAGCGGGAGGCGGGAGATACGCAGTATTTT	CATSDLKREAGDTQYF
TRBV6-5	TRBJ2-2	.	TRBD1	TGTGCCAGCAGATTCTTCCGGGACAGGAACACCGGGGAGCTGTTTTTT	CASRFFRDRNTGELFF
TRBV4-2	TRBJ2-3	.	TRBD2	TGTGCCAGCAGCCAAACTAGCGGGGGGGCCACAGATACGCAGTATTTT	CASSQTSGGATDTQYF
TRBV12-3/TRBV12-4	TRBJ1-2	few	.	TGTGCCAGCACCCCGGGGGCGCCTAACTATGGCTACACCTTC	CASTPGAPNYGYTF
TRBV18	TRBJ1-1	.	.	TGTGCCAGCTCACCGCAAACAGGGATGAACACTGAAGCTTTCTTT	CASSPQTGMNTEAFF
TRBV18	TRBJ2-3	few	.	TGTGCCAGCTCACCAAGGGGGATCAGGAGTTCCACGGACACAGATACGCAGTATTTT	CASSPRGIRSSTDTDTQYF
TRBV20-1	TRBJ2-7	few	.	TGCAGTCCCATTTCCGGGGGCTACGAGCAGTACTTC	CSPISGGYEQYF
TRBV3-1	TRBJ1-5	.	.	TGTGCCAGCAGCCAAGATGGGAAGGCCCCCTATCATTTT	CASSQDGKAPYHF
TRBV3-1	TRBJ2-1	many	.	TGTGCCAGCAGCCAACCCCTGGGGGGGGGACAGATCTACTCCTACAATGAGCAGTTCTTC	CASSQPLGGGQIYSYNEQFF
TRBV20-1	TRBJ2-3	.	TRBD2	TGCAGTGCTAAGCCTAGCGGGGGCCAAGGATACCTCACAGATACGCAGTATTTT	CSAKPSGGQGYLTDTQYF
TRBV6-5	TRBJ2-1	.	.	TGTGCCAGCAGCCCCCCCAGGACAATTTACAATGAGCAGTTCTTC	CASSPPRTIYNEQFF
TRBV24-1	TRBJ2-7	.	TRBD1	TGTGCCACCAGTGATGGGACAGGGGCCACCCAGCAGTACTTC	CATSDGTGATQQYF
TRBV7-3	TRBJ2-1	many	.	TGTGCCAGCAGCTTAGAAAGTTACAATGAGCAGTTCTTC	CASSLESYNEQFF
TRBV20-1	TRBJ2-7	.	.	TGCAGTGCTACATTTCCCGAGACAGGCGCATACGAGCAGTACTTC	CSATFPETGAYEQYF
TRBV3-1	TRBJ2-2	.	.	TGTGCCAGCAGCCAAGTATCCGTACGCTCATTCGGGATTGGGGAGCTGTTTTTT	CASSQVSVRSFGIGELFF
TRBV18	TRBJ1-1	few	.	TGTGCCAGCTCACCGACCCAAACAGGGATCACTGAAGCTTTCTTT	CASSPTQTGITEAFF
TRBV30	TRBJ2-1	.	TRBD1	TGTGCCTGGAGGCCAGGGGGCCAATACTACAATGAGCAGTTCTTC	CAWRPGGQYYNEQFF
TRBV20-1	TRBJ1-1	.	.	TGCAGTGCCCCAGGCTCCACTGAAGCTTTCTTT	CSAPGSTEAFF